The 32 T cell receptor beta chains reported below all come from one sample, sequenced in a study of T cell responses to AZD1222 COVID-19 vaccine. Sequencing was performed with immunoSEQ multiplex PCR; in TCRdb, only in-frame clones are kept and a portion is missing. The sample comprises approximately 180,000 clones, around 90% of which are singletons, and 6% to 8.5% rests with the top ten. The specimen was peripheral blood, collected on day 0 of AZD1222 vaccination. These receptors were taken from an adult in good health.

V is TRBV28 and J is TRBJ2-7; 9 bases fit TRBD2. Germline CDR1 is MDHEN and CDR2 is SYDVKM. Unmatched junction bases numbered 13, after V lost 6 bases and J lost 7 bases. The CDR3 contains 15 residues. The CDR3 here is CASRISGGPLGEQYF. The DNA of the CDR3 is TGTGCCAGCAGGATCAGCGGGGGGCCCCTTGGAGAGCAGTACTTC.

The chain recombines TRBV14 with TRBJ1-1; 9 nucleotides match TRBD1. CDR1 SGHDN and CDR2 FVKESK come from the germline V gene. This CDR3 spans 14 amino acids. Trimming cost V 6 bases and J 4 bases; bases outside gene matches: 6. The CDR3 DNA follows: TGTGCCAGCAGTCGACAGGGGGGCACCACTGAAGCTTTCTTT. Encoded protein: CASSRQGGTTEAFF.

V usage is TRBV13 and J usage is TRBJ1-4; the D gene is possibly TRBD1 (5 bases). Germline lookup yields CDR1 PRHDT and CDR2 FYEKMQ (reference sequence). Trimming took off 4 bases at V and 0 bases at J, with 12 bases between the two ends. This CDR3 comprises 16 residues. The CDR3 here is CASSYRGTATNEKLFF. The CDR3 bases are TGTGCCAGCAGCTATAGGGGCACAGCAACTAATGAAAAACTGTTTTTT.

This chain connects TRBV10-3 to TRBJ1-2; a possible D gene is TRBD1 (5 bases). Trimming took 7 bases from V and 7 from J, leaving 16 bases between them. CDR1 and CDR2 from the germline V gene are ENHRY and SYGVKD. This CDR3 is built from 13 residues. The CDR3 DNA is TGTGCCATCACAACAGGAGCCGGAGGTGGCTACACCTTC. Its translation: CAITTGAGGGYTF.

The chain carries TRBV5-1 and TRBJ1-4; 8 bases align to TRBD1. This CDR3 has 14 amino acids. Per the germline V gene, CDR1 is SGHRS and CDR2 is YFSETQ. Losses at the gene ends were 4 bases for V and 8 bases for J; bases not matched to a gene: 7. In nucleotides, the CDR3 is TGCGCCAGCAGCGGAACAGGGGGAAACGAAAAACTGTTTTTT. It specifies CASSGTGGNEKLFF.

J is TRBJ2-5 and V is TRBV5-6, with D perhaps matching TRBD2 (6 bases). CDR1 and CDR2 (germline): SGHDT, YYEEEE. The CDR3 runs 15 residues. V lost 0 bases, J lost 5 bases, and 14 bases lay in between. The CDR3 loop is CASSLEAEEGETQYF. The CDR3 DNA reads TGTGCCAGCAGCTTGGAGGCGGAGGAGGGGGAGACCCAGTACTTC.

This clone was observed a handful of times. The genes are TRBV7-3 and TRBJ2-2, with D uncertain. Germline lookup yields CDR1 SGHTA and CDR2 FQGTGA. The V gene lost 5 bases and the J gene lost 14 bases, with 18 bases spanning the gap. The CDR3 runs 13 residues. Here the CDR3 reads CASSLGELRSLFF. CDR3 DNA: TGTGCCAGCAGCCTAGGAGAACTACGAAGCCTGTTTTTT.

In this sample, this clone turned up once. The V and J genes are TRBV7-8 and TRBJ1-2; a possible D gene is TRBD1 (5 bases). The CDR3 is 14 amino acids. Germline values: CDR1 SGHVS, CDR2 FQNEAQ. V shed 2 bases and J shed 8 bases, with 15 bases lying between them. This CDR3 reads CASSLSGGDGGYTF. CDR3 DNA: TGTGCCAGCAGCTTATCGGGGGGAGATGGCGGCTACACCTTC.

The V and J genes are TRBV7-3 and TRBJ2-2; D is perhaps TRBD1 (5 bases). Deletions cut 2 bases from V and 4 bases from J, with 11 bases between. This CDR3 is built from 15 residues. Germline V CDR1 and CDR2: SGHTA, FQGTGA. CDR3 in amino acids: CASSLETVTTGELFF. CDR3 nucleotide sequence: TGTGCCAGCAGCTTAGAGACAGTTACCACCGGGGAGCTGTTTTTT.

This chain links TRBV30 with TRBJ1-6, with D possibly TRBD1 on 6 matching bases. V lost 6 bases, J lost 4 bases, and 10 bases lay in between. This CDR3 spans 13 amino acids. Looked up from germline, CDR1 is GTSNPN and CDR2 is SVGIG (reference sequence). CDR3 loop: CACRQEYNSPLHF. The CDR3 coding sequence is TGTGCCTGCAGACAGGAATATAATTCACCCCTCCACTTT.

The genes are TRBV2 and TRBJ1-1; D is undetermined. CDR1 and CDR2 (germline): SNHLY, FYNNEI. Trimming took off 7 bases at V and 0 bases at J, with 9 bases between the two ends. This CDR3 is 13 amino acids long. CDR3 nucleotides: TGTGCCAGCATCCCCGGACTGAACACTGAAGCTTTCTTT. Translation: CASIPGLNTEAFF. The full variable domain, rest sourced from reference TRBV2 and TRBJ1-1, is EPEVTQTPSHQVTQMGQEVILRCVPISNHLYFYWYRQILGQKVEFLVSFYNNEISEKSEIFDDQFSVERPDGSNFTLKIRSTKLEDSAMYFCASIPGLNTEAFFGQGTRLTVV.

The V call is TRBV20-1, the J call TRBJ2-1; D unclear. Germline V gene sequence: CDR1 DFQATT, CDR2 SNEGSKA (reference sequence). The CDR3 sequence is 11 residues long. The germline V and J ends were trimmed by 2 bases and 13 bases, with 12 bases remaining between them. As DNA, the CDR3 is TGCAGTGCTAGATCCGACGGGCTACAGTTCTTC. Translation gives CSARSDGLQFF.

This clone was recorded a few times. The chain has TRBV5-6 and TRBJ1-1, with TRBD1 identical over 9 bases. V trimming: 4 bases; J trimming: 4 bases; junction bases outside the gene matches: 17. The CDR3 is made up of 18 amino acids. Germline V gene lookup returns CDR1 SGHDT and CDR2 YYEEEE. Here the CDR3 DNA reads TGTGCCAGCAGCAACACAGGGGGCACCCCCTTGTTTGGCACTGAAGCTTTCTTT. As protein: CASSNTGGTPLFGTEAFF.

This rearrangement joins TRBV7-9 to TRBJ2-7, with TRBD2 matching over 8 bases. V dropped 5 bases and J dropped 5; count of bases not matched to a gene: 2. The CDR3 contains 12 residues. Germline CDR1 is SEHNR and CDR2 is FQNEAQ (reference sequence). The CDR3 bases are TGTGCCAGCAGCCCGGGGGGGCACGAGCAGTACTTC. Encoded protein: CASSPGGHEQYF.

The chain employs TRBV13 and TRBJ1-6; 7 nucleotides agree with TRBD1. Germline trimming cut 5 bases from V and 8 bases from J; bases unmatched to any gene: 3. Looked up from germline, CDR1 is PRHDT and CDR2 is FYEKMQ (reference sequence). This CDR3 is built from 13 residues. The CDR3 nucleotides are TGTGCCAGCAGCCCAACAGGGGATTCACCCCTCCACTTT. Amino acids: CASSPTGDSPLHF.

This chain connects TRBV3-1 (or the pseudogene TRBV3-2) to TRBJ2-7; TRBD1 agrees at 8 bases. J lost 7 bases, V lost 4 bases, and 3 bases had no gene match. The CDR3 covers 12 residues. Germline V gives CDR1 LGHDT, CDR2 YNNKEL (reference sequence). The CDR3 DNA sequence: TGTGCCAGCAGCCCGACAGGGGATGAGCAGTACTTC. The encoded protein is CASSPTGDEQYF.

V gene TRBV4-3 combines with J gene TRBJ2-2; no firm D call. Germline V CDR1 and CDR2: LGHNA, YSLEER. V was trimmed by 4 bases and J by 7 bases, leaving 10 bases between them. The CDR3 totals 13 residues. The CDR3 DNA sequence: TGCGCCAGCAGCCTCCTACGCAACGGGGAGCTGTTTTTT. Translation gives CASSLLRNGELFF.

The chain joins TRBV13 to TRBJ2-1, with D uncertain. V lost 5 bases and J 7 bases, leaving 9 bases between the germline ends. CDR1 is PRHDT, CDR2 FYEKMQ, per germline (reference sequence). The CDR3 runs to 12 residues. DNA for the CDR3: TGTGCCAGCAGCCTACCCCGGAATGAGCAGTTCTTC. Its protein product is CASSLPRNEQFF. The complete variable domain, with remaining parts taken from reference TRBV13 and TRBJ2-1, reads AAGVIQSPRHLIKEKRETATLKCYPIPRHDTVYWYQQGPGQDPQFLISFYEKMQSDKGSIPDRFSAQQFSDYHSELNMSSLELGDSALYFCASSLPRNEQFFGPGTRLTVL.

This CDR3 reads CAWRLLWPNTGELFF. CDR3 in DNA: TGTGCCTGGAGGCTTCTGTGGCCAAACACCGGGGAGCTGTTTTTT. The gene calls are TRBV30 and TRBJ2-2; D remains ambiguous. V was shortened by 3 bases and J by 2 bases, with 13 bases between the two germline ends. Germline values: CDR1 GTSNPN, CDR2 SVGIG (reference sequence). This CDR3 has 15 residues. Complete variable domain (other parts from reference TRBV30 and TRBJ2-2): SQTIHQWPATLVQPVGSPLSLECTVEGTSNPNLYWYRQAAGRGLQLLFYSVGIGQISSEVPQNLSASRPQDRQFILSSKKLLLSDSGFYLCAWRLLWPNTGELFFGEGSRLTVL.

The rearrangement uses TRBV27 and TRBJ2-5; D ambiguous. The V gene lost 4 bases and the J gene lost 4 bases, with 13 bases spanning the gap. The CDR3 sequence is 14 residues long. Per the germline V gene, CDR1 is MNHEY and CDR2 is SMNVEV (reference sequence). The CDR3 DNA is TGTGCCAGCAGTTGGACGGTGGACCTAGAGACCCAGTACTTC. Its protein is CASSWTVDLETQYF.

The CDR3 is CASSLAGGGMGTQYF. CDR3 sequence (DNA): TGCGCCAGCAGCTTGGCCGGCGGGGGAATGGGTACGCAGTATTTT. The V and J genes are TRBV5-1 and TRBJ2-3; 7 positions match TRBD2. Germline CDR1 SGHRS, CDR2 YFSETQ. The junction had 9 bases not matched to a gene; V was cut back by 0 bases and J by 8 bases. The CDR3 runs 15 residues.

This sequence joins TRBV2 and TRBJ1-6; weak D call: TRBD1 (5 bases). Trimming stripped 8 bases from V and 5 bases from J, with 10 bases between. In germline, CDR1 is SNHLY, CDR2 FYNNEI. The CDR3 is 13 residues long. The CDR3 DNA reads as TGTGCCAGCCGACAGCGGAATAATTCACCCCTCCACTTT. As protein: CASRQRNNSPLHF.

V usage is TRBV7-2 and J usage is TRBJ1-5, with TRBD1 matching over 9 bases. This CDR3 region has 15 residues. CDR1 is SGHTA and CDR2 is FQGNSA in the germline V gene. Trimming cost V 5 bases and J 3 bases; bases outside gene matches: 5. CDR3 residues: CASSPTGGLNQPQHF. In DNA form, the CDR3 reads TGTGCCAGCAGCCCGACAGGGGGGCTCAATCAGCCCCAGCATTTT.

This clone has more than one count but fewer than ten. The chain carries TRBV12-5 and TRBJ1-1; D ambiguous. The V and J ends lost 2 bases and 0 bases respectively, with 22 bases between them. The CDR3 spans 19 residues. The V gene's germline CDR1 is LGHNT and CDR2 FRNRAP. The CDR3 DNA follows: TGTGCTAGTGGTTTGCCCTTCCCCCAACGGAGGCCGATGAACACTGAAGCTTTCTTT. Protein sequence: CASGLPFPQRRPMNTEAFF.

The chain carries TRBV6-4 and TRBJ2-1, with D possibly matching TRBD2 (6 bases). This CDR3 is 16 amino acids long. The germline CDR1 and CDR2 sequences are MRHNA and SNTAGT. Between the trimmed V and J ends, which lost 3 bases and 4 bases, there was a span of 16 bases. The CDR3 region has the DNA TGTGCCAGCAGTGAAGTCGGGGGAGGTGGGTACAATGAGCAGTTCTTC. Translating gives CASSEVGGGGYNEQFF.

V gene TRBV7-9 combines with J gene TRBJ1-1, with D possibly TRBD1 on 5 matching bases. This CDR3 spans 13 amino acids. V was trimmed by 5 bases and J by 5 bases, leaving 12 bases between them. Germline CDR1 SEHNR, CDR2 FQNEAQ (reference sequence). The CDR3 is CASSLQGLTEAFF. As DNA, the CDR3 is TGTGCCAGCAGCCTCCAGGGATTGACTGAAGCTTTCTTT.

DNA for the CDR3: TGTGCCAGCAGTGAGGGGCGAAGACAGGGGAAAGGGGATCAGCCCCAGCATTTT. Amino acids: CASSEGRRQGKGDQPQHF. V is TRBV6-1 and J is TRBJ1-5; 8 bases align to TRBD1. Germline trimming cut 3 bases from V and 5 bases from J; bases unmatched to any gene: 15. The CDR3 spans 18 residues. Germline loops: CDR1 MNHNS, CDR2 SASEGT.

The rearrangement uses TRBV5-1 and TRBJ1-1; D might be TRBD1 (6 bases). Germline CDR1 reads SGHRS; CDR2 reads YFSETQ. Trimming removed 4 bases from V and 10 bases from J, with 14 bases in between. This CDR3 spans 12 amino acids. The CDR3 nucleotides are TGCGCCAGCAGCCCCAGGGGCGTGGGAGCTTTCTTT. Encoded protein: CASSPRGVGAFF.

The CDR3 DNA reads as TGTGCCAGTAGTTGGGGGGCCGGAGATACGCAGTATTTT. This gives the protein CASSWGAGDTQYF. This chain links TRBV19 with TRBJ2-3; D is tentatively TRBD1 or TRBD2 (6 bases each). This CDR3 has 13 amino acids. The V end lost 5 bases, the J end lost 5 bases, and 11 bases lay between the germline ends. Germline values: CDR1 LNHDA, CDR2 SQIVND (reference sequence).

As regards this clone: Sequence at one end of the junction differs from germline and may be a read error. The chain has TRBV5-1 and TRBJ2-7, with D tentatively TRBD2 (6 bases). CDR1 is SGHRS, CDR2 YFSETQ, per germline. CDR3 length equals 13 residues. The CDR3, as DNA: TGCGCCAGCAGATTGGGGGGAGGTGCCGAGCAGTACTTC. Protein product: CASRLGGGAEQYF.

The CDR3 sequence: CASSLETASSYEQYF. The CDR3, as DNA: TGTGCCAGCAGCTTAGAGACAGCGAGCTCCTACGAGCAGTACTTC. V usage is TRBV7-2 and J usage is TRBJ2-7, with D perhaps matching TRBD1 (5 bases). CDR3 size: 15 residues. Trimming took off 1 base at V and 0 bases at J, with 10 bases between the two ends. The germline V gene encodes CDR1 SGHTA and CDR2 FQGNSA.

The rearrangement links TRBV19 to TRBJ1-6; D is unresolved. The germline V gene encodes CDR1 LNHDA and CDR2 SQIVND (reference sequence). The CDR3 has 13 residues. The V end lost 3 bases, the J end lost 5 bases, and 5 bases lay between the germline ends. This CDR3 is CASSIGDNSPLHF. The CDR3 DNA reads as TGTGCCAGTAGTATCGGGGATAATTCACCCCTCCACTTT.